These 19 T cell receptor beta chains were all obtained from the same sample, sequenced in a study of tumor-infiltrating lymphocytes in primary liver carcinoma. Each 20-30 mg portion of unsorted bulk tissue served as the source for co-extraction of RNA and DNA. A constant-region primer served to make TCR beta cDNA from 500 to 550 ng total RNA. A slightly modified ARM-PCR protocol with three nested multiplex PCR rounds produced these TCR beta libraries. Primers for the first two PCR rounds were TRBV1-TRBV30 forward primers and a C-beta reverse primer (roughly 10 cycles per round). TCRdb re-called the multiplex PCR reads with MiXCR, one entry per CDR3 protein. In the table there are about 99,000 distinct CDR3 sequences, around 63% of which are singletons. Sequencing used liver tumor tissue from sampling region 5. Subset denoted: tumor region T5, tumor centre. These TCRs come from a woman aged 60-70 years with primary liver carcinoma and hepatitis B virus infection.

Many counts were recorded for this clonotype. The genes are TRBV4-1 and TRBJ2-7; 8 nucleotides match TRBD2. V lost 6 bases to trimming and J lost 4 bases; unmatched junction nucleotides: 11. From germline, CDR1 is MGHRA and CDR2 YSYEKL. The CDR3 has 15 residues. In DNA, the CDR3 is TGCGCCAGCAGTTCCAGCCCGGCGGGAGGATACGAGCAGTACTTC. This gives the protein CASSSSPAGGYEQYF.

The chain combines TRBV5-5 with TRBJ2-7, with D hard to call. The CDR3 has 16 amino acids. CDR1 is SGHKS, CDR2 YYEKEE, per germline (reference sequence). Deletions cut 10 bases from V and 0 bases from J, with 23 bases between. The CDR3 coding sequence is TGTGCCGGCACCCTAATAGGTTCAGCGCTCTCCTACGAGCAGTACTTC. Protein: CAGTLIGSALSYEQYF.

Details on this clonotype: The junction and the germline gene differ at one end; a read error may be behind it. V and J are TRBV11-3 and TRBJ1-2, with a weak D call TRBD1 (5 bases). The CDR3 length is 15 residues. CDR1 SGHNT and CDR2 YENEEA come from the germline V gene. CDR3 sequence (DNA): TGTGCCAGCAGCTTAGATCACGACAGCGGCTATGGTTACACCTTC. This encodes CASSLDHDSGYGYTF.

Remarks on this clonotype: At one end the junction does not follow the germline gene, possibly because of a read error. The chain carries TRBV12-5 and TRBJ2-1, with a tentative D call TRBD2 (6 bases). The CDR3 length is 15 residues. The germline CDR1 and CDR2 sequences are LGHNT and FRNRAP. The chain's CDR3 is CVSGQISGLYNGQFF. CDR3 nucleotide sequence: TGTGTTAGTGGCCAGATTAGCGGCCTATACAATGGGCAGTTCTTC.

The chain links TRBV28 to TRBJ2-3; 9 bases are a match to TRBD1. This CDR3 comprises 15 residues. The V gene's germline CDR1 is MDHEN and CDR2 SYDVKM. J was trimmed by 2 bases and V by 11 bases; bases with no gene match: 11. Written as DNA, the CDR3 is TGTGCCTGTGTAGGGGACAGGGATACCACAGATACGCAGTATTTT. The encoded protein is CACVGDRDTTDTQYF.

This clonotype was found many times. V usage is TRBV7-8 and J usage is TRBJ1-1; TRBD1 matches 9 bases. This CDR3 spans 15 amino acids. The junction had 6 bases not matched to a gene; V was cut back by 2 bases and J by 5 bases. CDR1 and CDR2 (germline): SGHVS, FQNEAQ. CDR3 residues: CASSLNRGRGTEAFF. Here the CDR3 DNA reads TGTGCCAGCAGCTTAAACAGGGGGCGAGGGACTGAAGCTTTCTTT.

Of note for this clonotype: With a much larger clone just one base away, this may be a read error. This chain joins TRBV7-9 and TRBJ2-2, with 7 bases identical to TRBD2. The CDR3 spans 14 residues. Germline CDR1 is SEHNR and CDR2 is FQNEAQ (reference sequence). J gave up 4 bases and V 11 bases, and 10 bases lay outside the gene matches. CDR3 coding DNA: TGTGCCGGCACAGGCGGGAGCTTCACCGGGGAGCTGTTTTTT. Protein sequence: CAGTGGSFTGELFF. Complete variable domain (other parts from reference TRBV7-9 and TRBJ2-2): DTGVSQNPRHKITKRGQNVTFRCDPISEHNRLYWYRQTLGQGPEFLTYFQNEAQLEKSRLLSDRFSAERPKGSFSTLEIQRTEQGDSAMYLCAGTGGSFTGELFFGEGSRLTVL.

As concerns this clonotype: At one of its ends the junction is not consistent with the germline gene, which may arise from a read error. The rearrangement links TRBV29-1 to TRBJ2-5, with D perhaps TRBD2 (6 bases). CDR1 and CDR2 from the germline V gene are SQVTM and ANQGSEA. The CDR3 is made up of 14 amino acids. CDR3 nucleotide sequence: TGCAACGTTGGGGTAAGGCGGGAATCAGGGACCCAGTACTTC. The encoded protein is CNVGVRRESGTQYF.

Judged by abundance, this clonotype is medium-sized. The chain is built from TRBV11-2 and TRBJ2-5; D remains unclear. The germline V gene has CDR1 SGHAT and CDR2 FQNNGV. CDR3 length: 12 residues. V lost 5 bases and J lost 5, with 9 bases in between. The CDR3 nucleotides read TGTGCCAGCAGCCACCTAGGGGAGACCCAGTACTTC. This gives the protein CASSHLGETQYF.

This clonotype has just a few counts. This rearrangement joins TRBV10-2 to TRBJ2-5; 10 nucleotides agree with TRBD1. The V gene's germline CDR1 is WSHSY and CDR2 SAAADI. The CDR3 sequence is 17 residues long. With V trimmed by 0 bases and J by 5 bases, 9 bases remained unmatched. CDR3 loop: CASSESTGGSLSETQYF. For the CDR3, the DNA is TGCGCCAGCAGTGAGTCGACAGGGGGCAGTTTGAGTGAGACCCAGTACTTC.

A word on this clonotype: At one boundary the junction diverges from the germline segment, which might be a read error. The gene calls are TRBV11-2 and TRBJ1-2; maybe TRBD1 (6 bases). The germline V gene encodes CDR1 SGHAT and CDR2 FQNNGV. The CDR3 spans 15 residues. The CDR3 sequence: CASSLEGASSGGNTF. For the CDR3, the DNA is TGTGCCAGCAGCTTAGAGGGGGCTAGTAGCGGTGGCAACACCTTC.

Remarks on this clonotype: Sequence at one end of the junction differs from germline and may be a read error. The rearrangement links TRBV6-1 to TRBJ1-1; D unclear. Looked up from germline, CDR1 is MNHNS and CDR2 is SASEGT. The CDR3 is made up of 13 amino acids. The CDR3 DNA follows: TGTGCCAGCAATGAATTTAAGGGCACTGAAGCTTTCTTC. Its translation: CASNEFKGTEAFF.

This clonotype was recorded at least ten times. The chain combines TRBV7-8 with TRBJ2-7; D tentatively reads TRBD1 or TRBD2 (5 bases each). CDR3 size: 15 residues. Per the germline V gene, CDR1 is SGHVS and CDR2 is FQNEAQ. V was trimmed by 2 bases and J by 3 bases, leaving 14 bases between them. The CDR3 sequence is CASSLSGTAHYEQYF. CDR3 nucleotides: TGTGCCAGCAGCTTATCCGGGACGGCTCACTACGAGCAGTACTTC.

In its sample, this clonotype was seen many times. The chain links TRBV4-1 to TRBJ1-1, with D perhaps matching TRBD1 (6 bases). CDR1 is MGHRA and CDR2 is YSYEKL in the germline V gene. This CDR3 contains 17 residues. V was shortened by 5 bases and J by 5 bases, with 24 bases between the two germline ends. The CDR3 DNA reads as TGCGCCAGCAGCTCTCTTATCGTACAGGGAGGGTTAACTGAAGCTTTCTTT. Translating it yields CASSSLIVQGGLTEAFF.

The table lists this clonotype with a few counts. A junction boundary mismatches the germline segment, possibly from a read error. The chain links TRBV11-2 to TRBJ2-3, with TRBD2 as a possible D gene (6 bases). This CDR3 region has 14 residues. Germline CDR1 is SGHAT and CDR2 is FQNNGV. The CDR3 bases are TGTGTCAGCAGCCTGGGACTCCCCACTGATACACAGTATTTT. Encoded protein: CVSSLGLPTDTQYF.

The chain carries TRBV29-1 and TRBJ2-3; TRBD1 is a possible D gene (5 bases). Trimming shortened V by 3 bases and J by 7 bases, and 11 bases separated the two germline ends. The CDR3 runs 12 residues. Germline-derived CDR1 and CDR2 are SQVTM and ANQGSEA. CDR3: CSVETRANTQYF. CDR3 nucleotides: TGCAGCGTTGAGACCAGGGCAAATACGCAGTATTTT.

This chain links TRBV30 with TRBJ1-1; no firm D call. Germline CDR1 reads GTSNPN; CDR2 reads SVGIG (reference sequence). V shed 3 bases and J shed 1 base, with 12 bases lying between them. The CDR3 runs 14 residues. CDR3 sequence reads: CAWSRVGANTEAFF. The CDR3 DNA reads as TGTGCCTGGAGCCGTGTCGGCGCGAACACTGAAGCTTTCTTT.

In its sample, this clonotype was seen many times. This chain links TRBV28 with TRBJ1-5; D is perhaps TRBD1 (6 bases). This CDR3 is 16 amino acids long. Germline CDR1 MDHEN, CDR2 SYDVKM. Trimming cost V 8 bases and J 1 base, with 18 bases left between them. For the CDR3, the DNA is TGTGCCAGCGATCGCTCGCGGGGGGCAAGCAATCAGCCCCAGCATTTT. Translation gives CASDRSRGASNQPQHF.

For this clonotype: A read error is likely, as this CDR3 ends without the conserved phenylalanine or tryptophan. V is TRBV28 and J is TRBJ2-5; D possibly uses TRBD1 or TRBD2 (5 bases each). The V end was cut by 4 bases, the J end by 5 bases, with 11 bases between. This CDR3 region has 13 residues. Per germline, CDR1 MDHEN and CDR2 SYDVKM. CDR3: CASSSPGTETQYL. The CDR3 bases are TGTGCCAGCAGTTCCCCGGGGACCGAGACCCAGTACTTA.